These T cell receptor beta chains were read from a single sample in a study of identical twins. A single record per CDR3 protein comes from TCRdb applying MiXCR to the 5' RACE reads. The table lists around 480,000 distinct CDR3 sequences, 13% to 15% of them singletons. Another study also made use of these data, one on yellow fever vaccine responses in identical twins.

Sequenced sample: CD4+ T cells sorted from blood. The origin of the receptors is a woman between 18 and 29 years old in good health. Each CDR3 is given with its conserved first and last residue. D genes are given only for firm matches. Clone size is not always given. Where it is, it says once, few, many or a class for expanded clones.

cdr3_aa | cdr3_nt | j_call | clone_size | d_call | v_call
CSARQGASDTQYF | TGCAGCGCGAGACAGGGGGCTTCTGATACGCAGTATTTT | TRBJ2-3 | many | TRBD1 | TRBV29-1
CATSDSTGGGYNEQFF | TGTGCCACCAGTGATTCAACCGGCGGGGGATACAATGAGCAGTTCTTC | TRBJ2-1 | many | TRBD2 | TRBV24-1
CASSKSDRDTPYNEQFF | TGCGCCAGCAGCAAGAGCGACCGGGACACTCCTTACAATGAGCAGTTCTTC | TRBJ2-1 | - | - | TRBV5-1
CSVETTTGFHGYTF | TGCAGCGTTGAAACGACTACAGGGTTCCATGGCTACACCTTC | TRBJ1-2 | few | - | TRBV29-1
CASSEQGWGTQYF | TGCGCCAGCAGCGAACAGGGTTGGGGTACGCAGTATTTT | TRBJ2-3 | - | - | TRBV4-3
CATSDPQGTSYNEQFF | TGTGCCACCAGTGATCCACAGGGGACGTCCTACAATGAGCAGTTCTTC | TRBJ2-1 | - | TRBD1 | TRBV24-1
CASSLTSGGNEQFF | TGTGCCAGCAGTTTGACTAGCGGGGGCAATGAGCAGTTCTTC | TRBJ2-1 | many | TRBD2 | TRBV12-3/TRBV12-4
CASSKEESSTDTQYF | TGTGCCAGCAGTAAGGAGGAAAGTAGCACAGATACGCAGTATTTT | TRBJ2-3 | few | - | TRBV27
CASSLGGLAGRERETQYF | TGTGCCAGCAGCCTCGGGGGACTAGCGGGGAGGGAAAGAGAGACCCAGTACTTC | TRBJ2-5 | - | TRBD2 | TRBV11-2
CASSLVGGSSTDTQYF | TGCGCCAGCAGCTTGGTTGGCGGGAGTAGCACAGATACGCAGTATTTT | TRBJ2-3 | many | TRBD2 | TRBV5-1
CASSGSGVYEQFF | TGTGCCAGCAGTGGGAGCGGGGTCTATGAGCAGTTCTTC | TRBJ2-1 | many | TRBD2 | TRBV12-3/TRBV12-4
CASWGQGGTDTQYF | TGTGCCAGCTGGGGACAGGGAGGGACAGATACGCAGTATTTT | TRBJ2-3 | - | TRBD1 | TRBV6-2/TRBV6-3
CASSETSGIMYEQYF | TGTGCCAGCAGTGAGACTAGCGGGATTATGTACGAGCAGTACTTC | TRBJ2-7 | - | TRBD2 | TRBV27
CATSPSGSGLF | TGTGCCACATCGCCAAGCGGGTCAGGACTCTTC | TRBJ2-1 | few | - | TRBV15
CASSLGGQAGLEETQYF | TGCGCCAGCAGCTTGGGGGGACAGGCGGGATTGGAAGAGACCCAGTACTTC | TRBJ2-5 | few | TRBD1 | TRBV5-1
CASSPRGGGFEKLFF | TGTGCCAGCAGCCCCAGAGGGGGAGGGTTTGAAAAACTGTTTTTT | TRBJ1-4 | - | - | TRBV9
CSVEATNTEAFF | TGCAGCGTTGAAGCCACGAACACTGAAGCTTTCTTT | TRBJ1-1 | few | - | TRBV29-1
CSAQRRTSYNEQFF | TGCAGTGCTCAGAGGCGGACCTCCTACAATGAGCAGTTCTTC | TRBJ2-1 | - | - | TRBV20-1
CASSSAPGRPLNTF | TGTGCCAGCAGTTCCGCACCGGGACGCCCTCTCAACACCTTC | TRBJ1-2 | many | - | TRBV12-3/TRBV12-4
CASSLGGTGFAEQYF | TGCGCCAGCAGCTTGGGGGGGACAGGATTTGCCGAGCAGTACTTC | TRBJ2-7 | - | TRBD1 | TRBV5-1
CASSEAPEGGRNF | TGTGCCAGCAGTGAAGCGCCTGAGGGGGGCCGAAACTTC | TRBJ2-1 | - | - | TRBV2
CASSPGWLGNEQYF | TGTGCCAGCAGCCCAGGGTGGTTAGGGAACGAGCAGTACTTC | TRBJ2-7 | - | - | TRBV11-2
CASSYAHGGTQYF | TGTGCCAGCAGTTACGCCCACGGCGGGACGCAGTATTTT | TRBJ2-3 | many | - | TRBV6-2/TRBV6-3
CATSRDEVTQQFF | TGTGCCACCAGCAGAGATGAGGTAACGCAGCAGTTCTTC | TRBJ2-1 | - | - | TRBV15
CASSRGAGVSYEQYF | TGTGCCAGCAGCCGAGGAGCGGGGGTCTCCTACGAGCAGTACTTC | TRBJ2-7 | - | TRBD2 | TRBV11-2
CASSHRTSGSTSDEQFF | TGTGCCAGCAGCCATCGGACTAGCGGGAGCACTAGTGATGAGCAGTTCTTC | TRBJ2-1 | few | TRBD2 | TRBV7-9
CASSLNQGTDTQYF | TGTGCCAGCAGCTTAAACCAGGGCACAGATACGCAGTATTTT | TRBJ2-3 | many | - | TRBV7-9
CASSPAGGRYEQFF | TGTGCCAGCAGCCCGGCGGGGGGGAGGTATGAGCAGTTCTTC | TRBJ2-1 | once | TRBD2 | TRBV7-3
CAISESPGPVLPDTQYF | TGTGCCATCAGTGAGTCGCCGGGCCCCGTTCTCCCAGATACGCAGTATTTT | TRBJ2-3 | few | - | TRBV10-3
CASSRRLADTGELFF | TGTGCCAGCAGCCGCCGACTAGCGGACACCGGGGAGCTGTTTTTT | TRBJ2-2 | few | TRBD2 | TRBV7-2
CASSFSGNTGELFF | TGTGCCAGCAGTTTCAGTGGGAACACCGGGGAGCTGTTTTTT | TRBJ2-2 | many | - | TRBV27
CASSESGVSYEQYF | TGTGCCAGCAGTGAATCGGGTGTTTCCTACGAGCAGTACTTC | TRBJ2-7 | - | - | TRBV2
CASSVLAGGSGTQYF | TGTGCCAGCAGCGTACTAGCGGGGGGATCCGGTACGCAGTATTTT | TRBJ2-3 | few | TRBD2 | TRBV5-5
CASRRTGESPNEQFF | TGTGCCAGCAGGCGGACAGGGGAATCGCCCAATGAGCAGTTCTTC | TRBJ2-1 | - | TRBD1 | TRBV28
CSVEDWNIQNNEQFF | TGCAGCGTTGAAGATTGGAACATTCAAAACAATGAGCAGTTCTTC | TRBJ2-1 | few | - | TRBV29-1
CASSLRQGSYGTDTQYF | TGTGCCAGCAGCCTCCGACAGGGAAGTTATGGCACAGATACGCAGTATTTT | TRBJ2-3 | - | TRBD1 | TRBV5-6
CASSLTGVTEAFF | TGTGCCAGCAGCTTAACCGGGGTAACTGAAGCTTTCTTT | TRBJ1-1 | few | - | TRBV7-9
CASSPATQETQYF | TGCGCCAGCAGCCCCGCGACTCAAGAGACCCAGTACTTC | TRBJ2-5 | many | - | TRBV5-1
CSASPINYEQYF | TGCAGTGCTAGCCCAATAAACTACGAGCAGTACTTC | TRBJ2-7 | - | - | TRBV20-1
CSARTQGPDTQYF | TGCAGTGCTAGGACCCAGGGACCAGATACGCAGTATTTT | TRBJ2-3 | - | - | TRBV20-1
CASSQEWGRLAGVGTQYF | TGTGCCAGCAGCCAAGAATGGGGTCGACTAGCGGGAGTCGGGACCCAGTACTTC | TRBJ2-5 | few | TRBD2 | TRBV3-1
CAWRGAGTLHFF | TGTGCCTGGAGAGGAGCGGGAACCCTGCACTTCTTC | TRBJ2-1 | - | TRBD2 | TRBV30
CASTGGGTQYF | TGTGCCAGCACCGGGGGGGGTACGCAGTATTTT | TRBJ2-3 | - | TRBD2 | TRBV14
CSAEDRGGYNEQFF | TGCAGCGCCGAGGACAGGGGAGGCTACAATGAGCAGTTCTTC | TRBJ2-1 | few | TRBD1 | TRBV29-1
CASSESSWYQETQYF | TGTGCCAGCAGTGAATCTTCTTGGTACCAAGAGACCCAGTACTTC | TRBJ2-5 | - | - | TRBV25-1
CASGLKGTSTEQYF | TGTGCCAGCGGATTAAAGGGCACTTCTACCGAGCAGTACTTC | TRBJ2-7 | - | - | TRBV6-2/TRBV6-3
CASSTRLRSYNEQFF | TGTGCCAGCAGCACCCGACTGCGATCCTACAATGAGCAGTTCTTC | TRBJ2-1 | few | - | TRBV7-9
CASSQGGLHTDTQYF | TGCGCCAGCAGCCAAGGGGGGTTACACACAGATACGCAGTATTTT | TRBJ2-3 | few | - | TRBV4-3
CSAGVRGFAGNEQFF | TGCAGCGCAGGGGTCCGTGGCTTCGCGGGGAATGAGCAGTTCTTC | TRBJ2-1 | few | - | TRBV29-1
CAISEGPGGYTF | TGTGCCATCAGTGAAGGCCCGGGTGGCTACACCTTC | TRBJ1-2 | few | - | TRBV10-3
CASSPLFSGKGSYNEQFF | TGTGCCAGCTCGCCACTCTTTTCCGGGAAAGGGTCCTACAATGAGCAGTTCTTC | TRBJ2-1 | - | - | TRBV18
CSAGRGATNEKLFF | TGCAGTGCTGGTCGGGGGGCAACTAATGAAAAACTGTTTTTT | TRBJ1-4 | few | - | TRBV20-1
CAISGGQDNQPQHF | TGTGCCATCAGTGGCGGACAAGACAATCAGCCCCAGCATTTT | TRBJ1-5 | - | - | TRBV10-3